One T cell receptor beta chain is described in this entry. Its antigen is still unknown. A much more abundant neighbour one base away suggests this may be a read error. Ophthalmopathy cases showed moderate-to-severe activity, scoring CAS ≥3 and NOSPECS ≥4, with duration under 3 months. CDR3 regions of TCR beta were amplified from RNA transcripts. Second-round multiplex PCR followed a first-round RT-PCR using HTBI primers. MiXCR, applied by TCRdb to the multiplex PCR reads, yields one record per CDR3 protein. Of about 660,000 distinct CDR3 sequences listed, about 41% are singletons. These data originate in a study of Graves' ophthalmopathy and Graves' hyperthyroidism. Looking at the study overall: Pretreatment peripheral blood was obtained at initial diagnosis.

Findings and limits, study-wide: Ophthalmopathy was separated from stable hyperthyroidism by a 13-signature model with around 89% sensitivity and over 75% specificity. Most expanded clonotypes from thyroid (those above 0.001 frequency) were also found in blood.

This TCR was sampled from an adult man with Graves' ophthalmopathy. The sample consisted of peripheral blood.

The chain's CDR3 is CASGTNTGELFF. The DNA for the CDR3 is TGTGCCAGCGGCACGAACACCGGGGAGCTGTTTTTT. This chain joins TRBV9 and TRBJ2-2; D call uncertain. The CDR3 loop spans 12 amino acids. V was clipped by 7 bases and J by 0 bases, with 4 bases between them. CDR1 and CDR2 (germline): SGDLS, YYNGEE. The full variable domain, its missing parts supplied by reference TRBV9 and TRBJ2-2, is DSGVTQTPKHLITATGQRVTLRCSPRSGDLSVYWYQQSLDQGLQFLIQYYNGEERAKGNILERFSAQQFPDLHSELNLSSLELGDSALYFCASGTNTGELFFGEGSRLTVL.